Sequencing of this TCR beta chain was carried out in a study of CD8 T cells in Susac syndrome (dated by TCRdb to about 2019). In terms of the full investigation: Of the Susac syndrome patients who were sequenced, about eight were in clinical remission while 5 or 6 had clinically active disease. At blood withdrawal, Susac syndrome patients were therapy-naive, treated with corticosteroids (with IVIg additionally given to some), or treated with IVIg alone. Repertoire sequencing was used to test whether CD8+ T cell activation and differentiation in Susac syndrome was antigen driven. The clonality of the CD8+ T cell repertoire was compared across approximately 12 healthy donors, roughly 14 Susac syndrome patients and 15 multiple sclerosis patients. Broader findings and caveats from the paper: Clonal expansion was observed in Susac syndrome CD8+ repertoires, with the highest expansion in CD8+ TEMRA cells and greater expansion in clinically active than in remitting patients. The number of individuals in the TCR sequencing and HLA analysis was recognized as being relatively small. Roughly 15 and five Susac-specific public clones were found in the total CD8+ and CD8+ TEMRA repertoires, respectively.

On this clonotype itself: Its recognized antigen is unknown. No much larger clone exists at a distance of one base, and base qualities are not known.

The germline V gene yields MDHEN for CDR1 and SYDVKM for CDR2. The CDR3 holds 15 amino acids from the cysteine to the phenylalanine. The sequence is cut down to CDR3 DNA, 45 bases in frame from base 1. V is shortened by 6 bases, J by 6 bases, and the region joining them spans 18 bases. High-throughput TCR beta sequencing profiled peripheral blood CD8+ and CD4+ T cells from healthy donors, Susac syndrome patients and multiple sclerosis patients. Recently defined diagnostic criteria for definite or probable disease were met by the Susac syndrome patients. Bulk CD8+ and CD4+ T cells were purified by magnetic negative isolation, while CD8+ TEMRA cells were enriched using FACS. Blood was collected in EDTA tubes and processed within 24 hours, with PBMCs isolated through density gradient centrifugation. PBMCs intended for TCR sequencing were cryopreserved in liquid nitrogen and were subsequently thawed in a 37 degrees C water bath. A purity of at least 90% was achieved for sorted or isolated CD4+, CD8+ and CD8+ TEMRA cells.

RNA was extracted using the RNeasy kit, and roughly 0.5 to 1 ug of the RNA was reverse transcribed with random hexamers. TCR beta CDR3 regions were amplified with the immunoSEQ multiplex PCR assay covering 54 Vbeta and 13 Jbeta segments. PCR amplification bias was corrected by using a synthetic template baseline for primer optimization and computational correction. The study's processing was this. Reads were annotated to V, D and J genes according to IMGT and were analyzed with immunoSEQ Analyzer, with only productive sequences retained. Clonality was computed as one minus Shannon entropy normalized by log2 of the number of productive unique sequences. Public and private clones were assessed among the 100 most prevalent clones of each patient and control. A clone was defined as Susac-specific if it was absent from the healthy and MS cohorts, from 950 to 1,300 published viral clones and from other ImmuneACCESS disease sequences. Using fastp trimming at Q25 and MiXCR clonotype assembly, TCRdb reanalyzed the public sequencing data and kept in-frame beta chains. Each record represents a unique CDR3 protein, reported with the most common genes and DNA among its rows. These V and J calls derive from TCRdb rather than the authors' analysis. The sample data list roughly 190,000 distinct CDR3 sequences, and approximately 95% of these were observed just once. The ten biggest clones cover about 0.15% of the sample.

This receptor chain uses TRBV28 and TRBJ1-5; a tentative D call is TRBD1 (6 bases match). The receptor comes from a human donor with Susac syndrome. Material for sequencing was CD8+ T cells from PBMCs. For the CDR3, the sequence is CASSPNHLGGQPQHF. The DNA is TGTGCCAGCAGCCCAAACCACCTAGGGGGTCAGCCCCAGCATTTT.